This section outlines one T cell receptor beta chain sequence together with its context. Its antigen has not been determined. There are no base qualities to consult, and no much larger clone falls within one base. The data derive from a study of blood T cell repertoires in COVID-19 (dated by TCRdb to the early 2020s). Background for the entire study: Samples from collaborators originated in the United States, Italy and Spain and spanned both the acute and convalescent phases of COVID-19. The prospective study material was composed of cDNA or gDNA derived from T cells, B-cell-depleted T cells, or PBMCs. Subjects who had been exposed to COVID-19, were actively infected with it, or had recovered from it provided the deeply sampled blood TCRbeta repertoires that made up the dataset. A freely available public database, intended as a resource for researchers studying the immune response to SARS-CoV-2, is where the repertoires were released. The samples were drawn from two sources: the first 160 participants of the ongoing ImmuneRACE study, and 1,200 or so subjects contributed by 6 global collaborators. The sample metadata nearly always contained a de-identified subject ID, COVID-19 status, age in years and sex. Where available, HLA class I and class II types were obtained from metadata supplied by the sample provider rather than from assay-based typing.

TCRbeta CDR3 regions were amplified from genomic DNA by means of the immunoSEQ Assay, a bias-controlled multiplex PCR. The source study handled its data this way. The number of nucleated cells in each sample was estimated from the amplification of reference gene primers within the assay. To quantify the absolute abundance of each unique TCRbeta CDR3 rearrangement, sequence reads were collapsed and filtered. For each sample, productive Simpson clonality was calculated as the square root of Simpson's diversity index over productive rearrangements. Not all clones reach the TCRdb copy of this immuneACCESS table, which keeps in-frame sequences only. Checked studies attribute under half of the gap to unresolved V genes and leave the rest unexplained. That table gives V, J and clone size, and the DNA gave D and trimming. The sample table contains about 330,000 clones; only one count was recorded for more than 80% of them. The ten largest clones capture under 8% of the sample.

Paper-wide results and their limitations: The quantity of clinical and demographic metadata differed by source and by participant and was supplied without curation.

Trimming removed 4 bases from V and 4 bases from J, leaving 24 bases between the germline ends. Sequences SGHDT (CDR1) and YYEEEE (CDR2) are obtained from the germline V gene. Including cysteine and phenylalanine, the CDR3 has 18 amino acids. Only the CDR3 portion is preserved as DNA: 54 bases, with reading frame beginning at the first base. Another Seattle source contributed samples from volunteer blood donors who had recovered from COVID-19. Collaborating institutions collected whole blood in K2EDTA tubes following their own protocols. For TCRbeta analysis, collaborator samples were shipped as frozen whole blood, as isolated PBMCs, or as DNA extracted from either sample type.

Rearrangement joined TRBV5-6 to TRBJ1-3; a weak D assignment points to TRBD1 (5 bases agree). The sequenced sample consisted of peripheral blood. This clonotype originated in a man younger than 30 who had recovered from COVID-19. The DNA sequence is TGTGCCAGCAGCCCTTGGTCCGCAGGGAGGAGTTCGGGAAACACCATATATTTT. This gives the protein CASSPWSAGRSSGNTIYF.